The sequence of this TCR beta chain was determined in a study of radiotherapy plus CTLA-4 blockade in lung cancer (dated by TCRdb to the late 2010s). The study in broad terms: Among enrolled patients, 18% had an objective response and approximately 30% reached disease control. The study at large found these results: After treatment with radiotherapy and ipilimumab, TCR clones that came from tumors expanded in the peripheral blood. Increased serum interferon-beta after radiation, together with early dynamic changes in blood T cell clones, were reported to be the strongest predictors of response.

Focal radiation therapy combined with CTLA-4 blockade (ipilimumab) was tested in patients with chemo-refractory metastatic non-small-cell lung cancer. The library was prepared using the immunoSEQ multiplex PCR assay. TCRdb mirrors the immuneACCESS table, restricted to in-frame sequences. Some clones are absent from its copies; in checked studies, under half trace to an unresolved V gene, and the reason for the others is unknown. The sample contains 55,000 to 80,000 clones, approximately 75% of them found a single time. 3.5% to 4.5% of the sample is held by the ten biggest clonotypes. Counted from cysteine to phenylalanine, this CDR3 has 13 amino acids. The sequence is cut down to CDR3 DNA, 39 bases in frame from base 1. The germline V gene (reference sequence) supplies CDR1 GTSNPN and CDR2 SVGIG. On this clone: Its antigen remains undetermined. Within one base of it there is no much larger clone, and no base qualities were kept.

The V and J segments used are TRBV30 and TRBJ1-4; confidence is insufficient to name the D gene. Sequencing was performed on peripheral blood, taken from a patient treated with radiotherapy plus ipilimumab. The receptor's source is a human donor with non-small cell lung cancer who had a complete response to radiotherapy plus ipilimumab. For the CDR3, the sequence is CAWSGLEDEKLFF. The nucleotides are TGTGCATGGTCGGGATTGGAGGATGAAAAACTGTTTTTT.